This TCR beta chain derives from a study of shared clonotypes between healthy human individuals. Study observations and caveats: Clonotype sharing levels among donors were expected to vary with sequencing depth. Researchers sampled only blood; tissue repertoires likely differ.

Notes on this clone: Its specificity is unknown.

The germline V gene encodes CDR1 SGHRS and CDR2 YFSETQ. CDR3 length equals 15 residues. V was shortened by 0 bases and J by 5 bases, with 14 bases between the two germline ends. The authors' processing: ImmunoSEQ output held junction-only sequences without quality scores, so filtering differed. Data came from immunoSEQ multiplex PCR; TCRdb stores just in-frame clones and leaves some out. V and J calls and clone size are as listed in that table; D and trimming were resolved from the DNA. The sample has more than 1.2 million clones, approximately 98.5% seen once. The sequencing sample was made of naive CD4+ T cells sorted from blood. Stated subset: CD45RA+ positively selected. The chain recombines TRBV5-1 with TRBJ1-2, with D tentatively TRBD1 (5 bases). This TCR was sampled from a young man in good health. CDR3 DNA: TGCGCCAGCAGCTTGGACGGGAGGGGCGATTATGGCTACACCTTC. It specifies CASSLDGRGDYGYTF.